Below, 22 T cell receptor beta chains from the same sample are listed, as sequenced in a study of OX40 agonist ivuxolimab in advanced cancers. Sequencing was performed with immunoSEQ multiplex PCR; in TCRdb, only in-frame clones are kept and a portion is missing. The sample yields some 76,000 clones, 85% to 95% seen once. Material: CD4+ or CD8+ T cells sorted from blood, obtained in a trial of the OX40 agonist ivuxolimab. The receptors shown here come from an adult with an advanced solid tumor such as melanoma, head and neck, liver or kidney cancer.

As DNA, the CDR3 is TGTGCCAGCATTCTACAGGCCGCTAGCACAGATACGCAGTATTTT. Protein: CASILQAASTDTQYF. The chain couples TRBV2 to TRBJ2-3; weak D call: TRBD1 (5 bases). CDR1 and CDR2 from the germline V gene are SNHLY and FYNNEI. V lost 7 bases and J lost 0, with 14 bases in between. The CDR3 has 15 residues.

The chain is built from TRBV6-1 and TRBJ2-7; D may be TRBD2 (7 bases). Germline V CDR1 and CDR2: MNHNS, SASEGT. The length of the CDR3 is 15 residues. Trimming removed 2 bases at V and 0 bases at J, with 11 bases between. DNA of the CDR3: TGTGCCAGCAGTGAATTAGGGGGGGCCTCCTACGAGCAGTACTTC. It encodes CASSELGGASYEQYF.

The CDR3 is CASSQVSGGQSYEQYF. The CDR3 coding sequence is TGCGCCAGCAGCCAAGTTTCGGGGGGCCAAAGCTACGAGCAGTACTTC. The chain couples TRBV4-1 to TRBJ2-7; possibly TRBD2 for D (7 bases). The CDR3 has 16 amino acids. CDR1 and CDR2 (germline): MGHRA, YSYEKL. V dropped 1 base and J dropped 3 bases, with 16 bases sitting between them.

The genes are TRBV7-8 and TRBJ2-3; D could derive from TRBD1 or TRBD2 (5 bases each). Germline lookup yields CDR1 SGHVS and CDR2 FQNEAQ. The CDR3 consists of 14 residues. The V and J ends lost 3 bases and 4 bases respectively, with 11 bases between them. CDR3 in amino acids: CASSFGLGADTQYF. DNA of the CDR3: TGTGCCAGCAGCTTCGGACTGGGGGCAGATACGCAGTATTTT.

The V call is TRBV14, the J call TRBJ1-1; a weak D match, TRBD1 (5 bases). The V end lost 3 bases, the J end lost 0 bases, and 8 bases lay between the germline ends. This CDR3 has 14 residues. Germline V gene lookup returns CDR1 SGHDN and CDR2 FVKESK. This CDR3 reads CASSQTDMNTEAFF. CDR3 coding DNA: TGTGCCAGCAGCCAGACAGATATGAACACTGAAGCTTTCTTT.

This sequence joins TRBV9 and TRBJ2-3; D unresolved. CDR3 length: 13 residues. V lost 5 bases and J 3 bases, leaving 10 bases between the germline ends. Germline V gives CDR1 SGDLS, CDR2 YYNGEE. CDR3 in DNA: TGTGCCAGCAGTCAGTTGAGGACAGATACGCAGTATTTT. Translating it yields CASSQLRTDTQYF.

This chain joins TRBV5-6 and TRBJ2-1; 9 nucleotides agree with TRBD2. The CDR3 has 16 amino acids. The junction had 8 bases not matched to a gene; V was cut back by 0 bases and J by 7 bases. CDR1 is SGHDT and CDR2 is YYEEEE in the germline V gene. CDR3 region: CASSLARAGGPNEQFF. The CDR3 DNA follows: TGTGCCAGCAGCTTGGCCCGGGCGGGGGGGCCGAATGAGCAGTTCTTC.

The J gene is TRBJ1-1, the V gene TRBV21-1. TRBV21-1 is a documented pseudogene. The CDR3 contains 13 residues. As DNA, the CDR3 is TGTGCCAGCAGCTTCCGGGAGAACACTGAAGCTTTCTTT. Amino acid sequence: CASSFRENTEAFF.

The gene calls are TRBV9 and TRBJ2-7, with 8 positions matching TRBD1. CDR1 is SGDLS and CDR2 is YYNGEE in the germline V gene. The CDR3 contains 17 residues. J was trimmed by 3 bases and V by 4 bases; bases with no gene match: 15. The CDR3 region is CASSSPGKGQADYEQYF. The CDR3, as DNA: TGTGCCAGCAGCTCGCCCGGAAAGGGACAGGCCGACTACGAGCAGTACTTC. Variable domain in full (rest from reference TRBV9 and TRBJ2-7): DSGVTQTPKHLITATGQRVTLRCSPRSGDLSVYWYQQSLDQGLQFLIQYYNGEERAKGNILERFSAQQFPDLHSELNLSSLELGDSALYFCASSSPGKGQADYEQYFGPGTRLTVT.

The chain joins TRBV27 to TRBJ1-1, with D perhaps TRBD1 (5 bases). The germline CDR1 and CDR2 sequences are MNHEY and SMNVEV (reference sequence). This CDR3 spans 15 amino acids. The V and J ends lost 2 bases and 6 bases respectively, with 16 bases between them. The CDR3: CASSLSAGLRAEAFF. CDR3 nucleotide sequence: TGTGCCAGCAGTTTAAGCGCAGGGTTAAGGGCTGAAGCTTTCTTT.

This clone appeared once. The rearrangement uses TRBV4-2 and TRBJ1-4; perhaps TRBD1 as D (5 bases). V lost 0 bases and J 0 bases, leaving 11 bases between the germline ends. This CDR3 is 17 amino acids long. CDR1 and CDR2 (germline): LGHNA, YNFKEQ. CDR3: CASSQDIRVATNEKLFF. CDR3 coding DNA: TGTGCCAGCAGCCAAGATATCAGGGTTGCAACTAATGAAAAACTGTTTTTT.

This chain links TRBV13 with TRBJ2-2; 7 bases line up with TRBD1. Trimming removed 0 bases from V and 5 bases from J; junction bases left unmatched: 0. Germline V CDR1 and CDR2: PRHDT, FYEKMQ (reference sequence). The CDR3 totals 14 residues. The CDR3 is CASSLGTGTGELFF. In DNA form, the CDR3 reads TGTGCCAGCAGCTTAGGGACAGGGACCGGGGAGCTGTTTTTT.

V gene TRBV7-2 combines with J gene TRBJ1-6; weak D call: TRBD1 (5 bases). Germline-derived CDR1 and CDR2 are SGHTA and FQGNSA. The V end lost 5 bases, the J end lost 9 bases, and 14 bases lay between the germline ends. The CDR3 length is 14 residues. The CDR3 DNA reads TGTGCCAGCAGCCGGGAGGGGCTGGGTTCACCCCTCCACTTT. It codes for CASSREGLGSPLHF. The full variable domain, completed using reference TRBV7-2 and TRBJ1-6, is GAGVSQSPSNKVTEKGKDVELRCDPISGHTALYWYRQSLGQGLEFLIYFQGNSAPDKSGLPSDRFSAERTGGSVSTLTIQRTQQEDSAVYLCASSREGLGSPLHFGNGTRLTVT.

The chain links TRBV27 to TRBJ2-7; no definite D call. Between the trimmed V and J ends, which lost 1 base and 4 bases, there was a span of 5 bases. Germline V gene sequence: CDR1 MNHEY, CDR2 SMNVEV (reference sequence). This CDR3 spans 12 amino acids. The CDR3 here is CASSLLGYEQYF. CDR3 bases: TGTGCCAGCAGTTTATTGGGATACGAGCAGTACTTC.

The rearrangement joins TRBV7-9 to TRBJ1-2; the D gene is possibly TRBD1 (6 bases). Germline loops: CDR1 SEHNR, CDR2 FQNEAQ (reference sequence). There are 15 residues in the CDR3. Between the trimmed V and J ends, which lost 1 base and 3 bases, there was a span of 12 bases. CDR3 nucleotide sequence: TGTGCCAGCAGCTTAGGGACAGTGGATGACTATGGCTACACCTTC. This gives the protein CASSLGTVDDYGYTF.

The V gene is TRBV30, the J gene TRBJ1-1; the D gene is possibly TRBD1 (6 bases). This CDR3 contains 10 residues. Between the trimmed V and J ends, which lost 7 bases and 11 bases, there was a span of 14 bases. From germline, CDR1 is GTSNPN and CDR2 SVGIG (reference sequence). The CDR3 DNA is TGTGCCTTACAGGGTTTTGGGGCTTTCTTT. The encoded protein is CALQGFGAFF.

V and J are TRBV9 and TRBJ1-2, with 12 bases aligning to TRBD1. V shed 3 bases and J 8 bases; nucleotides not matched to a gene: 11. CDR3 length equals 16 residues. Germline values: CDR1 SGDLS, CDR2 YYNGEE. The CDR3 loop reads CASSASRDRGLSGYTF. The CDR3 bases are TGTGCCAGCAGCGCCTCCCGGGACAGGGGGCTTAGCGGCTACACCTTC.

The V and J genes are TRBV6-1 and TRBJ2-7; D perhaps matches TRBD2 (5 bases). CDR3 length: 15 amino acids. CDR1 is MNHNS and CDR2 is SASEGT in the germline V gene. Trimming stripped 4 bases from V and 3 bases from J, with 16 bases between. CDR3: CASSAVILRGYEQYF. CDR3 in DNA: TGTGCCAGCAGTGCGGTTATACTACGGGGCTACGAGCAGTACTTC.

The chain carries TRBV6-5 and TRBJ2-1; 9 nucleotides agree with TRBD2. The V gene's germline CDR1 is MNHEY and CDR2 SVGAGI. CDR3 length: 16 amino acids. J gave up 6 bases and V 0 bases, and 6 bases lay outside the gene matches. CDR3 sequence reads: CASSYSRGGMANEQFF. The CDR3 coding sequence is TGTGCCAGCAGTTACTCGCGGGGGGGCATGGCCAATGAGCAGTTCTTC.

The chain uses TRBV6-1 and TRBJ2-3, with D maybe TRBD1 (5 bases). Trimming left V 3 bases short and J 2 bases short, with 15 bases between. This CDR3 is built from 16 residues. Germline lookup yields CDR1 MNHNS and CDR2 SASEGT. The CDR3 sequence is CASSERRQGATDTQYF. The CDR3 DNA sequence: TGTGCCAGCAGTGAGCGTCGGCAGGGCGCCACAGATACGCAGTATTTT.

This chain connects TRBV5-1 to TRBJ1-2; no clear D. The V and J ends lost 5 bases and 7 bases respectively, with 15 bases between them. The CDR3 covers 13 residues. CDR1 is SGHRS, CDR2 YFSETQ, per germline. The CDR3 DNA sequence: TGCGCCAGCAGTCAAACCACCCAACGTGGCTACACCTTC. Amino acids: CASSQTTQRGYTF.

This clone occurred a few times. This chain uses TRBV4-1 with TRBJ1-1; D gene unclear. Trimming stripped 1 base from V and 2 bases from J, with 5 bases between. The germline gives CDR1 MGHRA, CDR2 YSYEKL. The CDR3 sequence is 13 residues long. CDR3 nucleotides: TGCGCCAGCAGCCAAGGGTTTAACACTGAAGCTTTCTTT. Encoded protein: CASSQGFNTEAFF.